This T cell receptor (beta chain) comes out of a study of patients and donors after allogeneic stem cell transplantation. MiXCR was run by TCRdb on the RT-PCR reads, yielding one entry per CDR3 protein. This sample has some 200,000 distinct CDR3 sequences, with less than 45% found just once. The CDR3 covers 15 residues. Trimming shortened V by 3 bases and J by 1 base, and 10 bases separated the two germline ends. Germline V lookup: CDR1 MGHRA, CDR2 YSYEKL. This clonotype was observed a handful of times. The rearrangement links TRBV4-1 to TRBJ1-5; perhaps TRBD1 as D (6 bases). The sequenced sample was blood, either unsorted or a sorted T cell fraction (not recorded which). This clonotype was obtained from a human donor who was either an allogeneic HSCT recipient or a stem cell or donor lymphocyte infusion donor (not recorded which). It is not recorded whose cells these are; they may come from a transplant donor. CDR3 DNA: TGCGCCAGCAGCCAGATAGGACAGAGCAATCAGCCCCAGCATTTT. Protein sequence: CASSQIGQSNQPQHF.